This T cell receptor beta chain was recorded in a study of control samples from healthy donors and cancer patients (TCRdb year 2020). On this clone itself: Its antigen specificity is not known. Per-base qualities were not stored, and no clone one base away is much larger.

Libraries came from the immunoSEQ multiplex PCR assay. TCRdb took over this immuneACCESS table, retaining in-frame rearrangements with V and J assigned. Such tables are incomplete; in checked studies, under half of the missing clones stem from an unresolved V gene, and the remainder is unexplained. This sample gives 100,000 to 150,000 clones in total; around nine tenths of them show up just once. About 8.7% of the sample comes from the top ten. A distance of 5 bases separates the germline ends of V and J, which lose 0 bases and 6 bases respectively. As encoded in the germline V gene, CDR1 is MGHDK while CDR2 is SYGVNS. The CDR3 spans 13 residues, from the cysteine through the phenylalanine. Only the CDR3 DNA is retained, 39 bases long and in frame from the first base.

This receptor was identified in a middle-aged man in good health. Here the chain combines TRBV25-1 and TRBJ2-2; the D gene remains uncertain. Source material: blood. The CDR3 has the sequence CASSEYNSGELFF. Here is the DNA: TGTGCCAGCAGTGAATATAATTCCGGGGAGCTGTTTTTT.